Below are 27 T cell receptor beta chains sequenced from a single sample in a study of blood T cell repertoires in COVID-19. Produced via immunoSEQ multiplex PCR; TCRdb's table is partial and in-frame only. The sample lists roughly 400,000 clones; around nine tenths were seen once. The specimen was PBMCs or T cells enriched from blood (not recorded which). The receptors were gathered from a woman under 30 who had been exposed to COVID-19.

CDR3 protein: CASSPRVLYHGEKETQYF. In nucleotides, the CDR3 is TGTGCCAGCTCGCCCCGGGTACTATATCACGGGGAAAAAGAGACCCAGTACTTC. The chain links TRBV18 to TRBJ2-5; tentatively, D is TRBD2 (5 bases). V was pared by 6 bases and J by 3 bases, with 26 bases between. Germline CDR1 and CDR2: KGHSH and LQKENI. There are 18 residues in the CDR3.

The V and J genes are TRBV28 and TRBJ1-4, with 9 bases matching TRBD1. The trim removed 4 bases at V and 8 bases at J, leaving 5 bases unmatched. Germline V lookup: CDR1 MDHEN, CDR2 SYDVKM. This CDR3 spans 14 amino acids. The CDR3 here is CASSWDREGEKLFF. The CDR3 DNA follows: TGTGCCAGCAGTTGGGACAGGGAGGGGGAAAAACTGTTTTTT. Based on the CDR3 plus reference TRBV28 and TRBJ1-4, the full variable domain is DVKVTQSSRYLVKRTGEKVFLECVQDMDHENMFWYRQDPGLGLRLIYFSYDVKMKEKGDIPEGYSVSREKKERFSLILESASTNQTSMYLCASSWDREGEKLFFGSGTQLSVL.

This clone was recorded only once. The chain recombines TRBV5-5 with TRBJ2-7; the D gene is possibly TRBD1 (6 bases). The germline V gene encodes CDR1 SGHKS and CDR2 YYEKEE (reference sequence). Trimming removed 0 bases at V and 3 bases at J, with 16 bases between. This CDR3 contains 16 residues. The CDR3 loop is CASSLGTGPLGYEQYF. CDR3 nucleotides: TGTGCCAGCAGCTTGGGAACAGGGCCCCTAGGCTACGAGCAGTACTTC.

The gene calls are TRBV5-1 and TRBJ1-2, with 8 nucleotides matching TRBD1. The length of the CDR3 is 14 residues. Losses at the gene ends were 0 bases for V and 4 bases for J; bases not matched to a gene: 2. The germline gives CDR1 SGHRS, CDR2 YFSETQ. The CDR3 region is CASSLGTGSYGYTF. The CDR3 DNA reads as TGCGCCAGCAGCTTGGGGACAGGGAGCTATGGCTACACCTTC. The entire variable domain, with the rest obtained from reference TRBV5-1 and TRBJ1-2, is as follows: KAGVTQTPRYLIKTRGQQVTLSCSPISGHRSVSWYQQTPGQGLQFLFEYFSETQRNKGNFPGRFSGRQFSNSRSEMNVSTLELGDSALYLCASSLGTGSYGYTFGSGTRLTVV.

This clone was seen a few times. The chain has TRBV19 and TRBJ1-3; TRBD1 matches at 7 bases. This CDR3 comprises 15 residues. Germline trimming cut 6 bases from V and 0 bases from J; bases unmatched to any gene: 5. The germline V gene has CDR1 LNHDA and CDR2 SQIVND (reference sequence). CDR3 nucleotide sequence: TGTGCCAGTAGGCCGGGACAGAGCTCTGGAAACACCATATATTTT. This encodes CASRPGQSSGNTIYF.

The chain employs TRBV2 and TRBJ2-1; 10 bases fit TRBD2. Germline CDR1 is SNHLY and CDR2 is FYNNEI. V lost 4 bases and J lost 7; bases outside the gene matches: 7. This CDR3 has 15 amino acids. As DNA, the CDR3 is TGTGCCAGCAGTGTGAGCGGGGGGGCCTCGAATGAGCAGTTCTTC. This sequence encodes CASSVSGGASNEQFF. Supplemented by reference TRBV2 and TRBJ2-1, the full variable domain reads EPEVTQTPSHQVTQMGQEVILRCVPISNHLYFYWYRQILGQKVEFLVSFYNNEISEKSEIFDDQFSVERPDGSNFTLKIRSTKLEDSAMYFCASSVSGGASNEQFFGPGTRLTVL.

V usage is TRBV28 and J usage is TRBJ1-5, with D uncertain. Germline assignment: CDR1 MDHEN and CDR2 SYDVKM. This CDR3 region has 16 residues. V lost 0 bases, J lost 2 bases, and 11 bases lay in between. In DNA, the CDR3 is TGTGCCAGCAGTTTATGGGAGGGTACGGGCAATCAGCCCCAGCATTTT. The encoded protein is CASSLWEGTGNQPQHF.

V and J are TRBV2 and TRBJ2-3; 7 nucleotides match TRBD2. Germline CDR1 and CDR2: SNHLY and FYNNEI. The CDR3 has 12 amino acids. The trim removed 6 bases at V and 5 bases at J, leaving 2 bases unmatched. The CDR3 DNA reads as TGTGCCAGCAGGGCTAGCGGAGATACGCAGTATTTT. It codes for CASRASGDTQYF. Combining the CDR3 with reference TRBV2 and TRBJ2-3 gives the whole variable domain EPEVTQTPSHQVTQMGQEVILRCVPISNHLYFYWYRQILGQKVEFLVSFYNNEISEKSEIFDDQFSVERPDGSNFTLKIRSTKLEDSAMYFCASRASGDTQYFGPGTRLTVL.

In DNA form, the CDR3 reads TGCGCCAGCTCCCCTCGAACGGTCCCTGGCGAGCAGTACTTC. Protein product: CASSPRTVPGEQYF. This sequence joins TRBV4-1 and TRBJ2-7; D call uncertain. V lost 8 bases, J lost 6 bases, and 20 bases lay in between. The germline V gene encodes CDR1 MGHRA and CDR2 YSYEKL. CDR3 length: 14 amino acids.

This clone was counted once. The chain is built from TRBV7-2 and TRBJ2-1; D perhaps matches TRBD1 (5 bases). Trimming removed 4 bases from V and 7 bases from J, with 11 bases in between. This CDR3 is built from 13 residues. Germline-derived CDR1 and CDR2 are SGHTA and FQGNSA. For the CDR3, the DNA is TGTGCCAGCAGCTCGCTGGCAGGGAATGAGCAGTTCTTC. Protein product: CASSSLAGNEQFF.

The CDR3 is CASSGTGGYEQYF. The CDR3 DNA reads TGTGCCAGCAGCGGGACAGGGGGCTACGAGCAGTACTTC. The chain links TRBV11-2 to TRBJ2-7, with 11 nucleotides matching TRBD1. CDR3 length equals 13 residues. Per the germline V gene, CDR1 is SGHAT and CDR2 is FQNNGV. After removal of 5 bases from V and 3 bases from J, the junction contained 0 bases not matched to a gene.

The chain is built from TRBV4-3 and TRBJ2-2; 9 positions agree with TRBD1. This CDR3 has 17 amino acids. The V segment lost 1 base and the J segment 4 bases; nucleotides outside the gene matches: 7. CDR1 and CDR2 from the germline V gene are LGHNA and YSLEER. The CDR3 is CASSQARADRGTGELFF. CDR3 nucleotide sequence: TGCGCCAGCAGCCAAGCGCGTGCGGACAGGGGCACCGGGGAGCTGTTTTTT.

CDR3 loop: CASSVVSSGHNEQFF. The CDR3 DNA reads TGTGCCAGCAGCGTAGTATCCAGCGGTCACAATGAGCAGTTCTTC. The chain couples TRBV9 to TRBJ2-1; D may be TRBD2 (5 bases). V was shortened by 0 bases and J by 5 bases, with 12 bases between the two germline ends. This CDR3 contains 15 residues. In germline, CDR1 is SGDLS, CDR2 YYNGEE.

The chain employs TRBV5-6 and TRBJ2-5, with 8 bases matching TRBD2. CDR1 and CDR2 from the germline V gene are SGHDT and YYEEEE. V lost 4 bases to trimming and J lost 4 bases; unmatched junction nucleotides: 9. The CDR3 extends over 15 amino acids. The CDR3 region is CASSLLIREGETQYF. The CDR3 DNA is TGTGCCAGCAGCCTCCTAATACGGGAGGGAGAGACCCAGTACTTC. The full variable domain, in which reference TRBV5-6 and TRBJ2-5 provide the parts outside the CDR3, is DAGVTQSPTHLIKTRGQQVTLRCSPKSGHDTVSWYQQALGQGPQFIFQYYEEEERQRGNFPDRFSGHQFPNYSSELNVNALLLGDSALYLCASSLLIREGETQYFGPGTRLLVL.

The rearrangement uses TRBV4-3 and TRBJ2-2; 8 bases agree with TRBD2. The CDR3 covers 15 residues. Trimming cost V 2 bases and J 3 bases; bases outside gene matches: 2. Germline V CDR1 and CDR2: LGHNA, YSLEER. CDR3 nucleotide sequence: TGCGCCAGCAGCCAATCACTAGCGGACACCGGGGAGCTGTTTTTT. Translating it yields CASSQSLADTGELFF.

The J gene is TRBJ2-7, the V gene TRBV30, with 10 bases identical to TRBD1. Germline loops: CDR1 GTSNPN, CDR2 SVGIG (reference sequence). The V segment lost 0 bases and the J segment 2 bases; nucleotides outside the gene matches: 10. This CDR3 spans 17 amino acids. CDR3 DNA sequence: TGTGCCTGGAGTGTACGATCTGGACAGGGGGTCCCCTACGAGCAGTACTTC. It yields the protein CAWSVRSGQGVPYEQYF. Using reference TRBV30 and TRBJ2-7 for the parts outside the CDR3, the full variable domain is SQTIHQWPATLVQPVGSPLSLECTVEGTSNPNLYWYRQAAGRGLQLLFYSVGIGQISSEVPQNLSASRPQDRQFILSSKKLLLSDSGFYLCAWSVRSGQGVPYEQYFGPGTRLTVT.

The V call is TRBV4-2, the J call TRBJ2-1; D might be TRBD1 (6 bases). The CDR3 consists of 18 residues. Trimming took 1 base from V and 4 from J, leaving 20 bases between them. Germline V CDR1 and CDR2: LGHNA, YNFKEQ. The CDR3 coding sequence is TGTGCCAGCAGCCAAGGGACTTCGACAGGTAAACGGTACAATGAGCAGTTCTTC. Translation: CASSQGTSTGKRYNEQFF.

The chain couples TRBV4-3 to TRBJ2-7, with D possibly matching TRBD2 (5 bases). The CDR3 runs to 15 residues. Per the germline V gene, CDR1 is LGHNA and CDR2 is YSLEER. V lost 1 base to trimming and J lost 3 bases, with 13 bases between them. The CDR3 reads CASSQVIGLRYEQYF. CDR3 sequence (DNA): TGCGCCAGCAGCCAAGTCATTGGACTGCGCTACGAGCAGTACTTC.

As DNA, the CDR3 is TGTGCCAGCAGCCCCACGGGGGGCTTATGGACTGAAGCTTTCTTT. Encoded protein: CASSPTGGLWTEAFF. The rearrangement joins TRBV14 to TRBJ1-1; tentative D call: TRBD1 (6 bases). This CDR3 region has 15 residues. V lost 4 bases and J lost 5, with 17 bases in between. Germline lookup yields CDR1 SGHDN and CDR2 FVKESK.

The rearrangement links TRBV14 to TRBJ1-2, with 12 bases identical to TRBD1. Germline-derived CDR1 and CDR2 are SGHDN and FVKESK. Trimming took 0 bases from V and 8 from J; bases not matched to a gene: 7. The CDR3 covers 16 residues. CDR3 DNA: TGTGCCAGCAGCCAAGATGGGACAGGGGGCCCTCCGGGCTACACCTTC. It translates to CASSQDGTGGPPGYTF.

The chain has TRBV9 and TRBJ2-3; 13 bases agree with TRBD2. Germline V CDR1 and CDR2: SGDLS, YYNGEE. Losses at the gene ends were 3 bases for V and 8 bases for J; bases not matched to a gene: 9. This CDR3 comprises 16 residues. The CDR3 region has the DNA TGTGCCAGCAGCGCAGCCGGACTAGCGGGGGACGGTACGCAGTATTTT. It codes for CASSAAGLAGDGTQYF. Full variable domain (outside the CDR3, taken from reference TRBV9 and TRBJ2-3): DSGVTQTPKHLITATGQRVTLRCSPRSGDLSVYWYQQSLDQGLQFLIQYYNGEERAKGNILERFSAQQFPDLHSELNLSSLELGDSALYFCASSAAGLAGDGTQYFGPGTRLTVL.

V usage is TRBV28 and J usage is TRBJ2-7, with 9 nucleotides matching TRBD1. This CDR3 is built from 14 residues. Germline V lookup: CDR1 MDHEN, CDR2 SYDVKM. Trimming took 6 bases from V and 3 from J; bases not matched to a gene: 6. The CDR3 here is CASRIPGQGYEQYF. The CDR3 DNA reads TGTGCCAGCAGGATACCGGGACAGGGCTACGAGCAGTACTTC.

The chain is built from TRBV7-2 and TRBJ2-7; TRBD2 agrees at 7 bases. V lost 4 bases to trimming and J lost 3 bases; unmatched junction nucleotides: 6. CDR1 is SGHTA, CDR2 FQGNSA, per germline. The CDR3 spans 14 residues. The CDR3 loop is CASSSQAGNYEQYF. For the CDR3, the DNA is TGTGCCAGCAGCTCTCAAGCGGGGAACTACGAGCAGTACTTC.

The table lists this clone with a count of one. The chain links TRBV28 to TRBJ2-1, with 8 positions matching TRBD2. Per the germline V gene, CDR1 is MDHEN and CDR2 is SYDVKM. After removal of 9 bases from V and 8 bases from J, the junction contained 15 bases not matched to a gene. CDR3 length: 15 residues. This CDR3 reads CASNLLAVSSDEQFF. CDR3 coding DNA: TGTGCCAGTAACCTACTAGCGGTATCATCAGATGAGCAGTTCTTC.

This clone was seen a single time. The rearrangement joins TRBV28 to TRBJ2-3; D might be TRBD1 (5 bases). The CDR3 is 13 amino acids. Looked up from germline, CDR1 is MDHEN and CDR2 is SYDVKM. Trimming pared 3 bases from V and 3 bases from J, leaving 7 bases between. The CDR3: CASSFDRTDTQYF. The CDR3 DNA sequence: TGTGCCAGCAGTTTCGACAGAACAGATACGCAGTATTTT.

The genes are TRBV2 and TRBJ2-1; D unresolved. The CDR3 sequence is 11 residues long. With 6 bases removed from V and 4 bases from J, the gap between germline ends came to 4 bases. Looked up from germline, CDR1 is SNHLY and CDR2 is FYNNEI. The CDR3 nucleotides are TGTGCCAGCAGCGGTTACAATGAGCAGTTCTTC. Protein sequence: CASSGYNEQFF.

Only one count was recorded for this clone. The genes are TRBV10-3 and TRBJ2-7; perhaps TRBD1 as D (6 bases). CDR1 and CDR2 from the germline V gene are ENHRY and SYGVKD. The CDR3 contains 14 residues. Trimming cost V 3 bases and J 2 bases, with 11 bases left between them. Written as DNA, the CDR3 is TGTGCCATCAGTGAATCGGACAGCGCCTACGAGCAGTACTTC. It yields the protein CAISESDSAYEQYF.